Listed below are T cell receptor beta chains from one sample, sequenced in a study of PD-L1 blockade in urothelial cancer. The table came from immunoSEQ multiplex PCR; TCRdb's copy has only in-frame clones and leaves some out. The table has 85,000 to 90,000 clones, 90% seen once. The material was PBMCs, obtained around atezolizumab (anti-PD-L1) treatment. These receptors were collected from a man aged 60 to 69 with urothelial cancer. Both conserved end residues are part of each CDR3. Fields, in order: CDR3 DNA, CDR3 protein, J gene, V gene, clone size, D gene. A D gene is named only where the DNA matches it firmly. Clone size is given for some rows only: seen once, a few or many times, or a class if the clone is expanded.

TGTGCCAGCAGCTTAGGCAGGGACTTGAAAGCTTTCTTT CASSLGRDLKAFF TRBJ1-1 TRBV7-2 - -
TGTGCCAGCAGCCTATCACAGGGGAGTTACAATGAGCAGTTCTTC CASSLSQGSYNEQFF TRBJ2-1 TRBV7-8 - TRBD1
TGCGCCAGCAGCCAAGGGGAGGGTACGCAGTATTTT CASSQGEGTQYF TRBJ2-3 TRBV4-3 - TRBD2
TGTGCCAGCAGTGAACCTCGGCCGGGTAGGGGCTACACCTTC CASSEPRPGRGYTF TRBJ1-2 TRBV6-1 - -
TGTGCCAGCAGCAAGCCCGGGACAGGGGCCTACGAGCAGTACTTC CASSKPGTGAYEQYF TRBJ2-7 TRBV5-6 - TRBD1
TGTGCCAGCAGCTTAAACGGGGGGGCCTCGGATGAGCAGTTCTTC CASSLNGGASDEQFF TRBJ2-1 TRBV7-3 - TRBD2
TGTGCCAGCAGCTTGGTTCTAAACAATGAGCAGTTCTTC CASSLVLNNEQFF TRBJ2-1 TRBV7-3 - -
TGTGCCAGCAGCTTGACAGGGAGCACCGGGGAGCTGTTTTTT CASSLTGSTGELFF TRBJ2-2 TRBV7-2 once TRBD1
TGTGCCAGCAGCTTGAAGTCCGGGGGAGATACGCAGTATTTT CASSLKSGGDTQYF TRBJ2-3 TRBV11-2 - -
TGTGCCAGCAGCGTAGGAGGGACAGGCGTTTTCGGAAACACCATATATTTT CASSVGGTGVFGNTIYF TRBJ1-3 TRBV9 - TRBD1
TGTGCCAGCAGTTTTAGCGCAGGGGTCTCCTCTTCTAACTATGGCTACACCTTC CASSFSAGVSSSNYGYTF TRBJ1-2 TRBV28 - -
TGTGCCAGCAGCCCGCCAGGGGTGCCAGAGACCCAGTACTTC CASSPPGVPETQYF TRBJ2-5 TRBV7-9 - -
TGTGCCAGCAGGAGACAGGGTTCCACCGGGGAGCTGTTTTTT CASRRQGSTGELFF TRBJ2-2 TRBV6-1 once TRBD1
TGCGCCAGCAGCTTGGCTCGGGGGAGCAATGAGCAGTTCTTC CASSLARGSNEQFF TRBJ2-1 TRBV5-1 once -
TGTGCCAGAAGCTTGGCCCGGGACAGGAGCCCCTACGAGCAGTACTTC CARSLARDRSPYEQYF TRBJ2-7 TRBV5-3 once TRBD1
TGTGCCAGCACCATCGGACAGGCTCCAAACATTCAGTACTTC CASTIGQAPNIQYF TRBJ2-4 TRBV6-6 - TRBD1
TGTGCCAGCAGCTTGGGAGACTATGGCTACACCTTC CASSLGDYGYTF TRBJ1-2 TRBV5-6 - -
TGTGCCTGGAACGAGCAGACAAATAATTCACCCCTCCACTTT CAWNEQTNNSPLHF TRBJ1-6 TRBV30 - -
TGTGCCAGCTCACTGACTAGAGATTACGAGCAGTACTTC CASSLTRDYEQYF TRBJ2-7 TRBV18 once -
TGTGCCAGCATCCCAAACGGGGTCGAGAACGAGCAGTACTTC CASIPNGVENEQYF TRBJ2-7 TRBV28 - -
TGTGCCAGCAGCCTCGGGGTTACGAGGACTGAAGCTTTCTTT CASSLGVTRTEAFF TRBJ1-1 TRBV7-2 - -
TGTGCCAGCAGCACCCCTAGCGGCACCGGGGAGCCGTTTTTT CASSTPSGTGEPFF TRBJ2-2 TRBV7-2 - TRBD2
TGTGCCAGCAGCTTGGGAAGGGGTGGCTACACCTTC CASSLGRGGYTF TRBJ1-2 TRBV7-2 - -
TGCGCCAGCAGCTTGTATCAGGATACGCAGTATTTT CASSLYQDTQYF TRBJ2-3 TRBV5-1 - -
TGTGCCAGCAGCCAAAATCCAGCGGGAAGCACAGATACGCAGTATTTT CASSQNPAGSTDTQYF TRBJ2-3 TRBV4-2 - TRBD2
TGTGCCAGCAGCCCCGGAGTGGGGGGGAGAAAAGAGACCCAGTACTTC CASSPGVGGRKETQYF TRBJ2-5 TRBV27 - TRBD2
TGCGCCAGCAGCCAATCGACTAGCGGGAGGGCCGGTACCGGGGAGCTGTTTTTT CASSQSTSGRAGTGELFF TRBJ2-2 TRBV4-3 - TRBD2
TGTGCCAGCTCTTTTCCTATGGATACGCAGTATTTT CASSFPMDTQYF TRBJ2-3 TRBV7-9 - -
TGTGCCAGCAGCTTAGAAGACAGGGGGCTTTGGGAGCAGTACTTC CASSLEDRGLWEQYF TRBJ2-7 TRBV11-2 - TRBD1
TGTGCCAGCAGTCCGTACGAAGGACTAGCCCACCGGTCTGGGTATACGCAGTATTTT CASSPYEGLAHRSGYTQYF TRBJ2-3 TRBV7-9 - TRBD2
TGCGCCAGCAGCCAAGAACTAGCGGGATTCTACGAGCAGTACTTC CASSQELAGFYEQYF TRBJ2-7 TRBV4-3 - TRBD2
TGTGCCAGCAGTTTATTTGGGACAGGGGCCCTCATCTCGAACACCGGGGAGCTGTTTTTT CASSLFGTGALISNTGELFF TRBJ2-2 TRBV27 - TRBD1
TGCGCCAGCAGAGGGGATATTGGGGCTGGCTCTGAAGCTTTCTTT CASRGDIGAGSEAFF TRBJ1-1 TRBV5-1 - -
TGTGCCAGCAGCCAAGTCGGACAGGGGGCTGAAGCTTTCTTT CASSQVGQGAEAFF TRBJ1-1 TRBV4-2 few TRBD1
TGTGCCAGCAGCCCCCGAGTTCAAGAGACCCAGTACTTC CASSPRVQETQYF TRBJ2-5 TRBV14 - -
TGTGCCAGCAGTCTTGGAGTTCAGGAGACCCAGTACTTC CASSLGVQETQYF TRBJ2-5 TRBV7-2 - -
TGTGCCAGCAGCTTATCGTCGGTAACCGGCACTGAAGCTTTCTTT CASSLSSVTGTEAFF TRBJ1-1 TRBV7-8 - -
TGTGCAAGTCGACGTAGCGGAAGCTCCTACAATGAGCAGTTCTTC CASRRSGSSYNEQFF TRBJ2-1 TRBV12-2 - -
TGTGCCAGTAGTATCGGCCCTGCAGCGGGAGAGGAGACCCAGTACTTC CASSIGPAAGEETQYF TRBJ2-5 TRBV19 - TRBD2
TGTGCCACCACCCAAGGGAGTAGCTCTGGGGCCAACGTCCTGACTTTC CATTQGSSSGANVLTF TRBJ2-6 TRBV15 - -
TGTGCCAGTAGTAAACTAGCGGGAGGGAACAATGAGCAGTTCTTC CASSKLAGGNNEQFF TRBJ2-1 TRBV19 once TRBD2
TGTGCCAGCAGCTTGGGGGGGAGGGCCTACGAGCAGTACTTC CASSLGGRAYEQYF TRBJ2-7 TRBV5-6 - TRBD2
TGCGCCAGCAGCCAAGGCCGCGGGGGATGGGAGACCCAGTACTTC CASSQGRGGWETQYF TRBJ2-5 TRBV4-3 - TRBD2
TGCAGTGCTGCACAGGGGGAGACCCAGTACTTC CSAAQGETQYF TRBJ2-5 TRBV20-1 once TRBD1
TGTGCCATCAGCGGGGTCCGCGACGGTTACGAGCAGTACTTC CAISGVRDGYEQYF TRBJ2-7 TRBV10-3 - -
TGTGCCAGCAGCCCCCCTGGACAGGGATGGACTGAAGCTTTCTTT CASSPPGQGWTEAFF TRBJ1-1 TRBV5-4 - TRBD1
TGCGCCAGCAGCTTGGTGGGGGGCGACAGGGTCTACACTGAAGCTTTCTTT CASSLVGGDRVYTEAFF TRBJ1-1 TRBV5-1 - TRBD1
TGTGCCAGCAGTGAAGATGAGAGGGACAGCTACAATGAGCAGTTCTTC CASSEDERDSYNEQFF TRBJ2-1 TRBV2 once TRBD1
TGTGCCAGCAGCTTAACGGAGACAGTCAATTCACCCCTCCACTTT CASSLTETVNSPLHF TRBJ1-6 TRBV7-6 - -
TGTGCCAGCAGCTTGGACGGGAGGGGATACAATGAGCAGTTCTTC CASSLDGRGYNEQFF TRBJ2-1 TRBV5-6 - TRBD2
TGCGCCAGCAGCCAAGATGGCACAGTCCATGAGCAGTTCTTC CASSQDGTVHEQFF TRBJ2-1 TRBV4-3 - -
TGCGCCAGCAGCACGGACACAGGGTACTCTGGAAACACCATATATTTT CASSTDTGYSGNTIYF TRBJ1-3 TRBV5-1 - -